A single sample is the source of the 2 T cell receptor beta chains below, sequenced in a study of blood T cells in healthy people across ages. The second PCR ran roughly 6 to 11 cycles with a sample-barcoded 5' primer and J-beta primers. Using its own MiXCR run on the 5' RACE reads, TCRdb lists one record per CDR3 protein. The data hold some 1 million distinct CDR3 sequences, with over 35% observed a single time. Sample: blood. Receptors originate from a woman aged 55-69 years in good health.

This clonotype was counted a few times. The chain carries TRBV12-3 or TRBV12-4 and TRBJ2-7; 7 bases fit TRBD1. Losses at the gene ends were 5 bases for V and 0 bases for J; bases not matched to a gene: 10. There are 16 residues in the CDR3. CDR3 residues: CASSPGQVIRSYEQYF. As DNA, the CDR3 is TGTGCCAGCAGTCCCGGACAGGTAATCCGCTCCTACGAGCAGTACTTC.

For the CDR3, the DNA is TGTGCCAGCAGCTACCGGGCTCGTGAGCAGTTCTTC. This gives the protein CASSYRAREQFF. The V gene is TRBV7-2, the J gene TRBJ2-1, with no clear D. Germline V gene sequence: CDR1 SGHTA, CDR2 FQGNSA. Trimming took 4 bases from V and 9 from J, leaving 10 bases between them. The CDR3 totals 12 residues.